This is a list of T cell receptor beta chains from one sample in a study of shared clonotypes between healthy human individuals. The repertoire was sequenced with immunoSEQ multiplex PCR; TCRdb's copy has only in-frame clones and lacks some. Here the sample spans around 2.5 million clones, roughly 93% being singletons. The sequenced material came from naive CD4+ T cells from PBMCs. These receptors were collected from a man aged 18 to 29 in good health. Some clones in this sample may be carry-over from other donors' samples. Both conserved end residues are trimmed from each CDR3. Fields, in order: J gene, V gene, CDR3 protein.

J: TRBJ1-1
V: TRBV6-5
CDR3: ASSSPSENTEAF

J: TRBJ2-3
V: TRBV27
CDR3: ASSFLAAFTDTQY

J: TRBJ1-2
V: TRBV6-6
CDR3: ASSYGTGNGGYT

J: TRBJ1-1
V: TRBV7-2
CDR3: ASSLAGWRGRGEAF

J: TRBJ2-7
V: TRBV15
CDR3: ATSLRTGAYEQY

J: TRBJ1-3
V: TRBV5-4
CDR3: ASSFSLFGTGGPGNTIY

J: TRBJ2-3
V: TRBV5-1
CDR3: ASSFNGLAGADTQY

J: TRBJ1-5
V: TRBV28
CDR3: ASSLPTGGGQPQH

J: TRBJ2-7
V: TRBV7-2
CDR3: ASSLPPNGQGSNEQY

J: TRBJ2-6
V: TRBV10-1
CDR3: ASSTRMGSGANVLT

J: TRBJ2-1
V: TRBV10-3
CDR3: AIRRADSYNEQF

J: TRBJ2-1
V: TRBV5-6
CDR3: ASSLAQSNEQF

J: TRBJ1-1
V: TRBV28
CDR3: ASSQGSYTEAF

J: TRBJ2-7
V: TRBV19
CDR3: ASSQTSGSPYEQY

J: TRBJ2-7
V: TRBV27
CDR3: ASSRPGGSYEQY

J: TRBJ2-3
V: TRBV28
CDR3: ASSLPGTDTQY